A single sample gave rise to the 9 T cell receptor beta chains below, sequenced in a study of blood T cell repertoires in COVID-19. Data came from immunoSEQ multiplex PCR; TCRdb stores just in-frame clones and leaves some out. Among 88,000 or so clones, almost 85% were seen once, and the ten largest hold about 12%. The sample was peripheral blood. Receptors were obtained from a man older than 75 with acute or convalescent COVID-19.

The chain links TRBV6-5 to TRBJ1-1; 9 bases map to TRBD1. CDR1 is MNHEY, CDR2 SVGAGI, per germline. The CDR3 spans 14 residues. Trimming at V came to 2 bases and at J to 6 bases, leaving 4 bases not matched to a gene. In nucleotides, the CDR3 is TGTGCCAGCAGTTACAGAGGACAGGGGCCTGAAGCTTTCTTT. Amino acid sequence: CASSYRGQGPEAFF.

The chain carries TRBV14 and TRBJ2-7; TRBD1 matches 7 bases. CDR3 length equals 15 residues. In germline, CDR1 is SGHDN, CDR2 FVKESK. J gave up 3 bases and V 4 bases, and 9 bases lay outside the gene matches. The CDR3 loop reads CASSRSDRDRYEQYF. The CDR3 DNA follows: TGTGCCAGCAGCCGAAGCGACAGGGATCGCTACGAGCAGTACTTC.

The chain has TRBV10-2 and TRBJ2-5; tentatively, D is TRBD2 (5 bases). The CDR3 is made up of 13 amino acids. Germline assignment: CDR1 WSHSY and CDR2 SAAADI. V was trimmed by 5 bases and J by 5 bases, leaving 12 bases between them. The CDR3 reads CASSRGEGETQYF. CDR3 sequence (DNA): TGCGCCAGCAGTCGAGGAGAGGGTGAGACCCAGTACTTC.

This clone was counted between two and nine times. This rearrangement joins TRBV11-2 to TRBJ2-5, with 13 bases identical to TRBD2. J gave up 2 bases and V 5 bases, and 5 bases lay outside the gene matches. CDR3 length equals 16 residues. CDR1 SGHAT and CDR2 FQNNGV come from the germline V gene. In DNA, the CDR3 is TGTGCCAGCAGCCCAAGACTAGCGGGGGGACAAGAGACCCAGTACTTC. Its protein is CASSPRLAGGQETQYF.

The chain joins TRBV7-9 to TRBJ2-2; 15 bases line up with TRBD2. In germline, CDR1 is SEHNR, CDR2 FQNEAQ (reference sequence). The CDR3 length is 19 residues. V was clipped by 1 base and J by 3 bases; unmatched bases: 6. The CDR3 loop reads CASSLEPGLAGGHTGELFF. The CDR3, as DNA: TGTGCCAGCAGCTTAGAACCGGGACTAGCGGGGGGTCACACCGGGGAGCTGTTTTTT.

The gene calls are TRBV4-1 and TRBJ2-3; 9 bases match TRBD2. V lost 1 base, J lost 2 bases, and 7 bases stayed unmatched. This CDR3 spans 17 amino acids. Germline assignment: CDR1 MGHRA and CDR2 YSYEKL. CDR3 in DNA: TGCGCCAGCAGCCAAGCTGGGCTAGCGGGGCCCACAGATACGCAGTATTTT. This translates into CASSQAGLAGPTDTQYF.

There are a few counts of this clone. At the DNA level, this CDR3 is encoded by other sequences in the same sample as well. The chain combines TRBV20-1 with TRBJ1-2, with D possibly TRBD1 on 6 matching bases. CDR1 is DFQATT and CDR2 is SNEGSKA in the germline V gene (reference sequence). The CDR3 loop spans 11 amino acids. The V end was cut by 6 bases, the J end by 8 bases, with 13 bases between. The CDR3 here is CSANREGGYTF. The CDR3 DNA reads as TGCAGTGCCAACAGGGAAGGCGGCTACACCTTC.

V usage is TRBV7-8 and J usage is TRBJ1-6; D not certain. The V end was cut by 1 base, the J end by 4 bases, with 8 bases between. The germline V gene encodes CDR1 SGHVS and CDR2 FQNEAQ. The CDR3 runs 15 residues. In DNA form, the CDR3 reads TGTGCCAGCAGCTTAGTAACAGATTATAATTCACCCCTCCACTTT. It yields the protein CASSLVTDYNSPLHF.

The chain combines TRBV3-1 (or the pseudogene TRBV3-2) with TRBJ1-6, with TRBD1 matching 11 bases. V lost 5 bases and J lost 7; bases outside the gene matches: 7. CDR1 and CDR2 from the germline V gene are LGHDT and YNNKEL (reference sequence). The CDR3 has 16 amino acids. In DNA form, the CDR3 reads TGTGCCAGCAGCGGGGGAGGACAGGGGGCGAATTCACCCCTCCACTTT. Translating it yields CASSGGGQGANSPLHF.